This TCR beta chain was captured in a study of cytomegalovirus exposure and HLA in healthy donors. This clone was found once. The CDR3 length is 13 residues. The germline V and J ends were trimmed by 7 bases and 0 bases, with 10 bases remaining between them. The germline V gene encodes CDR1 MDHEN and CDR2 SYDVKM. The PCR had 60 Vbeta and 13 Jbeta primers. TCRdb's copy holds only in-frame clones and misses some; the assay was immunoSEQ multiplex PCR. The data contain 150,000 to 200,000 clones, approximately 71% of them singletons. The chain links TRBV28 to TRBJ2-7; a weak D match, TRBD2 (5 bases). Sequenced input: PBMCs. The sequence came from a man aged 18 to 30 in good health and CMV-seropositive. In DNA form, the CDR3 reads TGTGCCAGCATGGGAGTCCTCTCCTACGAGCAGTACTTC. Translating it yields CASMGVLSYEQYF.